This T cell receptor (beta chain) originates from a study of blood T cell repertoires in COVID-19. This CDR3 has 13 amino acids. V was cut by 5 bases and J by 7 bases, with 14 bases left in between. Germline V gene data show CDR1 as MDHEN and CDR2 as SYDVKM. Recovered participants had two consecutive negative NP/OP PCR tests, healthcare professional clearance, or symptom resolution. Assay: immunoSEQ multiplex PCR; the TCRdb copy retains only in-frame clones and omits some. This sample yields around 250,000 clones, of which approximately 85% are seen a single time; under 2.5% belongs to the top ten. This TCR derives from a woman between 45 and 65 years old who had recovered from COVID-19. The sequencing input was PBMCs or T cells enriched from blood (not recorded which). The chain employs TRBV28 and TRBJ1-2; D gene unclear. The CDR3 sequence: CASSREGVSGYTF. Written as DNA, the CDR3 is TGTGCCAGCAGTCGAGAGGGCGTCTCTGGCTACACCTTC.